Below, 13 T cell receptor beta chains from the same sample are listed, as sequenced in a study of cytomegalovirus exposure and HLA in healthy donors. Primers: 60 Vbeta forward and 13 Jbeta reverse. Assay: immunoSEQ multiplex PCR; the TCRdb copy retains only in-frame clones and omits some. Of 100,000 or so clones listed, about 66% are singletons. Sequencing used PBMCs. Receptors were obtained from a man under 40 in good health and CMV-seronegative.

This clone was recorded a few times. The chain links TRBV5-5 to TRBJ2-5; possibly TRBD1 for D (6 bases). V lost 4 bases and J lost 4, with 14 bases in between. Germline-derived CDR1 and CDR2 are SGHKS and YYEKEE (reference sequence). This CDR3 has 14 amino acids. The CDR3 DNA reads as TGTGCCAGCAGCCCAACAGGGTCTGGAGAGACCCAGTACTTC. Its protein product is CASSPTGSGETQYF. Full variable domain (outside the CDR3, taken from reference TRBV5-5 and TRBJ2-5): DAGVTQSPTHLIKTRGQQVTLRCSPISGHKSVSWYQQVLGQGPQFIFQYYEKEERGRGNFPDRFSARQFPNYSSELNVNALLLGDSALYLCASSPTGSGETQYFGPGTRLLVL.

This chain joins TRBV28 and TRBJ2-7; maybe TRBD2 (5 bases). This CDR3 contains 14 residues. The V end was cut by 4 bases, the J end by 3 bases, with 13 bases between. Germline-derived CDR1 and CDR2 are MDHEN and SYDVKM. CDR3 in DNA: TGTGCCAGCAGTTCCCCCACGAGCGGCTACGAGCAGTACTTC. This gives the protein CASSSPTSGYEQYF. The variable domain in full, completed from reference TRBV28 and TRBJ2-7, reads DVKVTQSSRYLVKRTGEKVFLECVQDMDHENMFWYRQDPGLGLRLIYFSYDVKMKEKGDIPEGYSVSREKKERFSLILESASTNQTSMYLCASSSPTSGYEQYFGPGTRLTVT.

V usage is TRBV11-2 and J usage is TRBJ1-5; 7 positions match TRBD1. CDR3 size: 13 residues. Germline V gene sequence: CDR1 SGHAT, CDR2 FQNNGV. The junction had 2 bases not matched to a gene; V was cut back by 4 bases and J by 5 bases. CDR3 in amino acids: CASSSTGDQPQHF. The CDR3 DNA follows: TGTGCCAGCAGCTCTACAGGGGATCAGCCCCAGCATTTT. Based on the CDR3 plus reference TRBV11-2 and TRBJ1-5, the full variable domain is EAGVAQSPRYKIIEKRQSVAFWCNPISGHATLYWYQQILGQGPKLLIQFQNNGVVDDSQLPKDRFSAERLKGVDSTLKIQPAKLEDSAVYLCASSSTGDQPQHFGDGTRLSIL.

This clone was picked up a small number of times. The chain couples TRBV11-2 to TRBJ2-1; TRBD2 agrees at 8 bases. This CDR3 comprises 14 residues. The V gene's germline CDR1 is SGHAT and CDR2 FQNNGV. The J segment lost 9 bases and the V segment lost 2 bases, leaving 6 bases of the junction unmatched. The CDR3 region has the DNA TGTGCCAGCAGCTTACAGCGGGAGTATGGTGAGCAGTTCTTC. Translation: CASSLQREYGEQFF.

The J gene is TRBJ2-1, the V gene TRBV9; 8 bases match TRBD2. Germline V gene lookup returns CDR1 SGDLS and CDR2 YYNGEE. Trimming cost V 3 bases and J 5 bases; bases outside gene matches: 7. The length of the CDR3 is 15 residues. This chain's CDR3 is CASSATAGVNNEQFF. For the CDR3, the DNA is TGTGCCAGCAGCGCAACAGCGGGAGTTAACAATGAGCAGTTCTTC.

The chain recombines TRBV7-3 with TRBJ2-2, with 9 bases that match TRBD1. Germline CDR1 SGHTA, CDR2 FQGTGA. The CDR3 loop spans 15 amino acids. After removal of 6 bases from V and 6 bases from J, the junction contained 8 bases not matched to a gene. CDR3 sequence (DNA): TGTGCCAGCAGTTTACAGGGGGCAGGCGCCGGGGAGCTGTTTTTT. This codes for CASSLQGAGAGELFF. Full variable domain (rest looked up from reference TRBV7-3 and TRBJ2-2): GAGVSQTPSNKVTEKGKYVELRCDPISGHTALYWYRQSLGQGPEFLIYFQGTGAADDSGLPNDRFFAVRPEGSVSTLKIQRTERGDSAVYLCASSLQGAGAGELFFGEGSRLTVL.

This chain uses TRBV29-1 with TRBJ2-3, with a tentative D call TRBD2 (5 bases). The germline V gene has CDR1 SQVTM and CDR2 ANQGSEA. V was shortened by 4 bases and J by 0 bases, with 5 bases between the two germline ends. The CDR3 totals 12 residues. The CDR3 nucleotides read TGCAGCGTTGCGGGGAGCACAGATACGCAGTATTTT. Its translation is CSVAGSTDTQYF.

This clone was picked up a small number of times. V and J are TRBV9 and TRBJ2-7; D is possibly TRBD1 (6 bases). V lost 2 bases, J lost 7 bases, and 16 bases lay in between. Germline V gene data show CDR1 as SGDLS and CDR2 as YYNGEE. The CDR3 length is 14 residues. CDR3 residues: CASSVGHQGKEQYF. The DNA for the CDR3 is TGTGCCAGCAGCGTGGGACACCAGGGGAAGGAGCAGTACTTC.

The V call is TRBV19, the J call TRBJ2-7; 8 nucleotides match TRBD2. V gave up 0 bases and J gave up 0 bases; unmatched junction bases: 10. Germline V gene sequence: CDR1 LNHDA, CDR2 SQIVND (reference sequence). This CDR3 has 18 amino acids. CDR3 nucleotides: TGTGCCAGTAGTATAGAGGCCAGCGGGAGACTCGGCTCCTACGAGCAGTACTTC. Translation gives CASSIEASGRLGSYEQYF.

The CDR3 DNA reads TGTGCCAGTAGGCGAGGGGACATAACTTTCTTT. Residues: CASRRGDITFF. J is TRBJ1-1 and V is TRBV19; perhaps TRBD1 as D (6 bases). The CDR3 consists of 11 residues. Between the trimmed V and J ends, which lost 6 bases and 12 bases, there was a span of 14 bases. The germline V gene encodes CDR1 LNHDA and CDR2 SQIVND (reference sequence).

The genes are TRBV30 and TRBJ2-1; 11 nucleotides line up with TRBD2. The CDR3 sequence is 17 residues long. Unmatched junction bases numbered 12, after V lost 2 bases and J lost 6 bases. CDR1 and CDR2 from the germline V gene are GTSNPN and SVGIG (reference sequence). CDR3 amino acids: CAWSNLETSGDVNEQFF. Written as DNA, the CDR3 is TGTGCCTGGAGTAACCTCGAGACTAGCGGGGACGTCAATGAGCAGTTCTTC.

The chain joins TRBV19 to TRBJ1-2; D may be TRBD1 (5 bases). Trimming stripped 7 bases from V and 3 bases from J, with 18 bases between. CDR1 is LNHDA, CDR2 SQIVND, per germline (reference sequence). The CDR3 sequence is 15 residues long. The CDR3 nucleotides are TGTGCCAGTAATTCTCCAGGGATCTTGGACTATGGCTACACCTTC. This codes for CASNSPGILDYGYTF.

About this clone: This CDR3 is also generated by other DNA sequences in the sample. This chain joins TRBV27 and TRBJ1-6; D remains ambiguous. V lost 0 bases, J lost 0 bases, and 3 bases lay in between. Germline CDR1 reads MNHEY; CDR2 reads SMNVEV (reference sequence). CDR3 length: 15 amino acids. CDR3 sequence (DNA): TGTGCCAGCAGTTTATCTAGCTCCTATAATTCACCCCTCCACTTT. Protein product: CASSLSSSYNSPLHF.